This T cell receptor beta chain was captured in a study of blood T cells in healthy people across ages. Study-level background: With template switching, about one barcoded beta molecule was captured per two T cells.

Of note for this clonotype: The antigen is not known.

V shed 2 bases, J shed 5 bases, and the junction held 13 bases outside the gene matches. Germline CDR1 MGHRA, CDR2 YSYEKL. CDR3 length: 18 amino acids. Broader study findings: The long-lived group displayed more naive CD4+ cells, plus higher diversity, than the aged donors did.

Through a sample-barcoded 5' primer and a J-beta primer mix, a second PCR was run for roughly 6 to 11 cycles. Every molecule of cDNA carried a tag from a template-switch adaptor with 12 random nucleotides. Via MiXCR, TCRdb re-called the 5' RACE reads, giving one row per CDR3 protein. Of about 1.4 million distinct CDR3 sequences listed, 59% are singletons. This sequence was found in a man younger than 35 in good health. Sequenced input: blood. The chain is built from TRBV4-1 and TRBJ2-1; TRBD2 agrees at 9 bases. CDR3: CASSQYLWATSGDNEQFF. In DNA, the CDR3 is TGCGCCAGCAGCCAATATCTATGGGCGACTAGCGGCGACAATGAGCAGTTCTTC.